The clone carrying this TCR beta chain was seen once. Antigen unknown. These data belong to a study of cytomegalovirus exposure and HLA in healthy donors. CDR3 length equals 16 residues. V gave up 6 bases and J gave up 4 bases; unmatched junction bases: 2. Germline values: CDR1 MNHEY, CDR2 SMNVEV (reference sequence). 60 Vbeta and 13 Jbeta primers were used in PCR. Here immunoSEQ multiplex PCR was the method, and the copy in TCRdb shows in-frame clones only, minus some. Here the sample spans about 99,000 clones, around 82% being singletons. Study-level findings and limits: The listing of 150 to 200 TCR beta chains classed them as cytomegalovirus-associated. With DRB1 most and HLA-C fewest, TCR association rates differed between HLA loci in a later analysis. Several of the most significant clusters were apparently associated with common viral pathogens in a later analysis.

The chain has TRBV27 and TRBJ2-2, with TRBD2 matching over 16 bases. Sequencing input: PBMCs. This receptor was taken from a man in his forties in good health and CMV-seronegative. As DNA, the CDR3 is TGTGCCAGCAGGGGACTAGCGGGAGGGGGCACCGGGGAGCTGTTTTTT. Residues: CASRGLAGGGTGELFF.